What follows are 17 T cell receptor beta chains derived from one specimen sequenced in a study of CD8 T cells in Susac syndrome. The authors reverse transcribed about 0.5 to 1 ug RNA with random hexamers. In TCRdb, the immunoSEQ multiplex PCR reads were re-called with MiXCR into one record per CDR3 protein. Here the sample spans more than 85,000 distinct CDR3 sequences, 85% to 95% being singletons. Material for sequencing was CD4+ T cells from PBMCs. The receptors derive from a human donor with Susac syndrome.

This clonotype is a singleton in its sample. The chain has TRBV7-2 and TRBJ2-3; unclear D gene. Germline V gene sequence: CDR1 SGHTA, CDR2 FQGNSA. The CDR3 runs 16 residues. V shed 8 bases and J shed 1 base, with 19 bases lying between them. CDR3 residues: CASEKWGTVGTDTQYF. The CDR3 DNA reads TGTGCCAGCGAAAAGTGGGGTACCGTGGGCACAGATACGCAGTATTTT.

This clonotype was picked up one time. The chain employs TRBV25-1 and TRBJ2-5; 12 nucleotides agree with TRBD2. This CDR3 spans 17 amino acids. Germline CDR1 MGHDK, CDR2 SYGVNS. The V and J ends lost 3 bases and 3 bases, in that order; junction bases with no gene match: 8. The CDR3 loop is CASSEKGTSGLKETQYF. The CDR3 DNA follows: TGTGCCAGCAGTGAGAAGGGGACTAGCGGGCTTAAAGAGACCCAGTACTTC.

The chain links TRBV9 to TRBJ2-3; D remains unclear. V lost 0 bases and J lost 2, with 13 bases in between. Germline V gives CDR1 SGDLS, CDR2 YYNGEE. The CDR3 is 16 amino acids. This CDR3 reads CASSVENWVTTDTQYF. CDR3 bases: TGTGCCAGCAGCGTAGAGAACTGGGTTACCACAGATACGCAGTATTTT.

The chain recombines TRBV11-2 with TRBJ2-1; no clear D. The CDR3 sequence is 10 residues long. V gave up 5 bases and J gave up 10 bases, with 6 bases separating them. Germline CDR1 is SGHAT and CDR2 is FQNNGV. CDR3 sequence: CASSTGEQFF. CDR3 nucleotide sequence: TGTGCCAGCAGCACTGGGGAGCAGTTCTTC.

The chain has TRBV27 and TRBJ2-7; 8 bases match TRBD2. This CDR3 contains 14 residues. V dropped 10 bases and J dropped 1; count of bases not matched to a gene: 9. The germline CDR1 and CDR2 sequences are MNHEY and SMNVEV (reference sequence). The CDR3 reads CATSRRGESYEQYF. CDR3 nucleotide sequence: TGTGCCACCTCTAGGCGGGGGGAGTCCTACGAGCAGTACTTC.

This chain links TRBV12-3 or TRBV12-4 with TRBJ2-2; the D is unclear. Between the trimmed V and J ends, which lost 8 bases and 2 bases, there was a span of 12 bases. The CDR3 contains 14 residues. The CDR3 coding sequence is TGTGCCAGCGCGACTTCCAGAAACACCGGGGAGCTGTTTTTT. It specifies CASATSRNTGELFF.

This chain uses TRBV6-6 with TRBJ1-6; TRBD1 matches at 10 bases. CDR3 length: 15 residues. Germline loops: CDR1 MNHNY, CDR2 SVGAGI (reference sequence). The junction had 7 bases not matched to a gene; V was cut back by 7 bases and J by 7 bases. The DNA of the CDR3 is TGTGCCAGCATCCTATCGGGACAGGGGAATTCACCCCTCCACTTT. This sequence encodes CASILSGQGNSPLHF.

The chain carries TRBV30 and TRBJ1-2, with D possibly TRBD1 on 5 matching bases. The CDR3 runs to 16 residues. V was trimmed by 3 bases and J by 4 bases, leaving 21 bases between them. Germline V gene sequence: CDR1 GTSNPN, CDR2 SVGIG (reference sequence). In DNA, the CDR3 is TGTGCCTGGAGCGCACCCCGAGGGGCCCTTTTCTATGGCTACACCTTC. It encodes CAWSAPRGALFYGYTF.

The chain carries TRBV6-2 or TRBV6-3 and TRBJ2-7; D might be TRBD1 (6 bases). The V gene's germline CDR1 is MNHEY and CDR2 SVGEGT. The CDR3 spans 14 residues. V was cut by 7 bases and J by 2 bases, with 15 bases left in between. CDR3 sequence reads: CASTHRDPPYEQYF. As DNA, the CDR3 is TGTGCCAGCACCCACAGGGACCCCCCCTACGAGCAGTACTTC.

This chain joins TRBV7-9 and TRBJ2-3; 7 bases match TRBD1. CDR3 length equals 12 residues. Germline lookup yields CDR1 SEHNR and CDR2 FQNEAQ (reference sequence). The J segment lost 8 bases and the V segment lost 6 bases, leaving 5 bases of the junction unmatched. The CDR3 reads CASRGGAVTQYF. The CDR3 DNA follows: TGTGCCAGCAGAGGGGGCGCGGTTACGCAGTATTTT.

The rearrangement uses TRBV9 and TRBJ2-7, with 9 bases identical to TRBD1. This CDR3 has 15 amino acids. Unmatched junction bases numbered 6, after V lost 4 bases and J lost 1 base. CDR1 and CDR2 from the germline V gene are SGDLS and YYNGEE. CDR3 amino acids: CASSPRDRASYEQYF. The CDR3 DNA is TGTGCCAGCAGCCCCCGGGACAGGGCTTCCTACGAGCAGTACTTC. Together with reference TRBV9 and TRBJ2-7, the CDR3 gives the full variable domain: DSGVTQTPKHLITATGQRVTLRCSPRSGDLSVYWYQQSLDQGLQFLIQYYNGEERAKGNILERFSAQQFPDLHSELNLSSLELGDSALYFCASSPRDRASYEQYFGPGTRLTVT.

The chain joins TRBV3-1 to TRBJ2-1, with 8 bases matching TRBD2. V lost 1 base to trimming and J lost 10 bases; unmatched junction nucleotides: 6. This CDR3 has 14 residues. Per germline, CDR1 LGHDT and CDR2 YNNKEL (reference sequence). CDR3 DNA sequence: TGTGCCAGCAGCCAAGGCCGCGCGGGGGGAGAGCAGTTCTTC. It translates to CASSQGRAGGEQFF.

The chain combines TRBV30 with TRBJ1-2; D possibly corresponds to TRBD1 (6 bases). CDR1 GTSNPN and CDR2 SVGIG come from the germline V gene (reference sequence). There are 14 residues in the CDR3. The ends were cut back, 0 bases at V and 4 bases at J, with 12 bases in the middle. CDR3 sequence: CAWSVGTFAYGYTF. The DNA of the CDR3 is TGTGCCTGGAGTGTAGGGACATTTGCCTATGGCTACACCTTC. Supplemented by reference TRBV30 and TRBJ1-2, the full variable domain reads SQTIHQWPATLVQPVGSPLSLECTVEGTSNPNLYWYRQAAGRGLQLLFYSVGIGQISSEVPQNLSASRPQDRQFILSSKKLLLSDSGFYLCAWSVGTFAYGYTFGSGTRLTVV.

This sequence joins TRBV2 and TRBJ1-5; D is possibly TRBD1 (5 bases). This CDR3 is 14 amino acids long. V lost 5 bases and J 4 bases, leaving 12 bases between the germline ends. Germline-derived CDR1 and CDR2 are SNHLY and FYNNEI. The CDR3 region is CASSLGTVNQPQHF. The CDR3 DNA reads TGTGCCAGCAGTTTGGGGACGGTTAATCAGCCCCAGCATTTT.

The chain joins TRBV7-2 to TRBJ2-1; D unresolved. Trimming pared 1 base from V and 8 bases from J, leaving 3 bases between. The CDR3 is made up of 11 amino acids. Germline CDR1 SGHTA, CDR2 FQGNSA. CDR3 nucleotides: TGTGCCAGCAGCTTAGTCTATGAGCAGTTCTTC. It specifies CASSLVYEQFF.

The CDR3 reads CASSLSPTNTEAFF. Here the CDR3 DNA reads TGTGCCAGCAGTTTAAGTCCGACGAACACTGAAGCTTTCTTT. The chain employs TRBV12-3 or TRBV12-4 and TRBJ1-1; D call uncertain. The CDR3 totals 14 residues. V dropped 2 bases and J dropped 1 base, with 8 bases sitting between them.

This sequence joins TRBV6-5 and TRBJ2-2; no reliable D call. CDR3 length: 12 residues. The germline V and J ends were trimmed by 7 bases and 5 bases, with 8 bases remaining between them. Germline-derived CDR1 and CDR2 are MNHEY and SVGAGI. The DNA of the CDR3 is TGTGCCAGCAAGTCCGGGACCGGGGAGCTGTTTTTT. Encoded protein: CASKSGTGELFF.